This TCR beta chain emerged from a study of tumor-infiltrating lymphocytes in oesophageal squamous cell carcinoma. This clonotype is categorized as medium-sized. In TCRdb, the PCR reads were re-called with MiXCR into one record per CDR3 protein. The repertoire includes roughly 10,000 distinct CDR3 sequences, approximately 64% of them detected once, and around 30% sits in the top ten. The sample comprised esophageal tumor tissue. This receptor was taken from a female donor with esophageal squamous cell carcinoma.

CDR3 region: CASKRTSGVTDTQYF. The CDR3 DNA sequence: TGTGCCAGCAAGAGGACTAGCGGGGTAACAGATACGCAGTATTTT. The chain couples TRBV6-1 to TRBJ2-3; 12 bases align to TRBD2. Trimming cost V 7 bases and J 3 bases; bases outside gene matches: 5. The CDR3 is 15 amino acids. The germline CDR1 and CDR2 sequences are MNHNS and SASEGT.